This TCR beta chain was sequenced during a study of shared clonotypes between healthy human individuals (dated by TCRdb to the early 2020s). Broadly, across the study: Three men and two women, aged 18 to 49 years, made up the cohort. To estimate repertoire size and how much clonotype sharing occurs between individuals, the study deeply sequenced the blood TCR repertoires of five healthy adults. Per donor, three plates each were used for CD4 naive and CD4 memory, two for CD8 naive, and one for CD8 memory. To increase sequencing depth and limit assay-specific biases, different laboratories used diverse techniques to prepare libraries and sequence TCR repertoires. Each donor's leukapheresis produced roughly between roughly 0.85 and 10 billion PBMCs. Summary of the overall study and its limitations: Sharing across a few donors was observed for about 5% of naive CD4, over 3% of naive CD8, 2% to 2.5% of memory CD4, and less than 0.45% of memory CD8 clonotypes. Clonotypes shared by all four sorted-subset donors showed higher generation probabilities than non-shared clonotypes. Sampling was restricted to blood, and TCR repertoires in tissue are likely to differ from TCR repertoires in blood. The small number of donors limited the genetic and exposure-history diversity represented. Estimated clonotype richness was generally larger for naive than for memory subsets. Rarefaction of sorted-subset datasets indicated incomplete sequencing despite the large sequencing depth. Based on pairwise subsampling, the degree of clonotype sharing among donors was expected to be affected by sequencing depth.

The donors were healthy, HIV-negative adults with no recently reported acute infections or vaccinations. Every donor was a Caucasian adult living in Nashville, Tennessee, USA. Magnetic negative selection was used to enrich CD4+ T cells, after which naive cells were positively selected on CD45RA and the negative fraction became the memory subset. Blood was obtained by leukapheresis, after which PBMCs were separated by Ficoll-Histopaque density gradient centrifugation and cryopreserved in liquid nitrogen vapor phase. Analytical flow cytometry was used to check the purity and quantity of each magnetically sorted T cell population. Genomic DNA was isolated from every sorted fraction and measured by UV absorbance on a Nanodrop 2000c. A word on this clone: The antigen this receptor binds is unknown. One end of the junction fails to match germline, which may point to a read error.

TCR CDR3 regions were amplified from genomic DNA by multiplex PCR using the deep immunoSEQ assay. For each cell subset, the extracted genomic DNA was distributed evenly across all wells of several immunoSEQ 96-well plates, and each plate served as one replicate. For sorted subsets, each replicate PCR was loaded with roughly 190 ng genomic DNA, equivalent to 25,000 to 35,000 T cell genomes. Purified libraries were quantified with a Qubit 3.0 fluorometer, sized on a Bioanalyzer 2100, and re-quantified with the KAPA Library Quantification kit. Each immunoSEQ 96-well plate was sequenced on its own single-read 150-cycle Illumina NextSeq 550 flow cell. On the authors' methods: Because the immunoSEQ output held only junctional sequences and lacked quality scores, the filtering could not match the filtering applied to full-length reads. Sequences were annotated with PyIR, a Python wrapper for IgBLAST v1.9, and V/J genes and CDR3 were assigned using IMGT germline references. Reads were filtered out if the reads had weak V/J assignments (E-value above 1e-6), no CDR3, stop codons, out-of-frame junctions, or ambiguous translated residues. V3J clonotypes were defined by identical inferred V gene, J gene, and CDR3 amino acid sequence. Percentage overlap between repertoires was calculated by dividing the number of shared unique clonotypes by the size of the smaller repertoire. Repertoire richness was assessed with RTK rarefaction, the Chao1 estimator, and Recon v2.1 estimates of unobserved clonotypes. OLGA was used to compute generation probabilities for all TCRbeta clonotypes that the gDNA method yielded from a handful of donors. Drawn from immuneACCESS, this table holds only the in-frame rearrangements with V and J called that TCRdb kept. Clones are partly lost; checked studies trace under half to an unresolved V gene and leave the rest unexplained. The V and J calls and clone size are taken from that table; D and trimming were inferred from the DNA. The sample records roughly 640,000 clones, about 96% of which are singletons. The ten largest clonotypes hold around 0.057% of the sample.

The sequenced sample consisted of naive CD4+ T cells sorted from blood. Sample cell subset or site, as interpreted from the label and publication: CD45RA+ positively selected. The source is a woman aged 25 to 45 in good health.

This receptor carries the CDR3 CASSFRTPHQETQYF. The sequenced DNA is TGTGCCAGCAGCTTTCGTACACCTCACCAGGAGACCCAGTACTTC. The rearranged segments are TRBV13 and TRBJ2-5, with no reliable assignment of the D segment. From the cysteine up to the phenylalanine, the CDR3 has a length of 15 residues. Only CDR3 DNA is held: 45 bases, read in frame from base 1. The germline V gene (reference sequence) gives CDR1 as PRHDT and CDR2 as FYEKMQ.